These 5 T cell receptor beta chains were sequenced from one sample in a study of identical twins. TCRdb redid the calling of the 5' RACE reads with MiXCR, one entry per CDR3 protein. The sample includes about 150,000 distinct CDR3 sequences, roughly 3.2% of them seen just once. The source material was memory T cells sorted from blood. These receptor sequences come from a man younger than 35 in good health.

At least ten counts were recorded for this clonotype. The gene calls are TRBV28 and TRBJ2-3, with D tentatively TRBD1 or TRBD2 (5 bases each). Germline lookup yields CDR1 MDHEN and CDR2 SYDVKM. V lost 5 bases and J 2 bases, leaving 8 bases between the germline ends. The CDR3 spans 13 residues. The CDR3 nucleotides are TGTGCCAGCAGTCAGGGAGCCACAGATACGCAGTATTTT. This encodes CASSQGATDTQYF.

This clonotype came up many times. The chain has TRBV11-3 and TRBJ2-2, with D unresolved. The V end was cut by 0 bases, the J end by 0 bases, with 8 bases between. The CDR3 has 16 residues. Germline CDR1 reads SGHNT; CDR2 reads YENEEA. This chain's CDR3 is CASSLEGQPNTGELFF. Written as DNA, the CDR3 is TGTGCCAGCAGCTTAGAAGGGCAGCCGAACACCGGGGAGCTGTTTTTT. Full variable domain (outside the CDR3, taken from reference TRBV11-3 and TRBJ2-2): EAGVVQSPRYKIIEKKQPVAFWCNPISGHNTLYWYLQNLGQGPELLIRYENEEAVDDSQLPKDRFSAERLKGVDSTLKIQPAELGDSAVYLCASSLEGQPNTGELFFGEGSRLTVL.

The V call is TRBV10-3, the J call TRBJ1-3, with 8 positions matching TRBD1. V was clipped by 9 bases and J by 3 bases; unmatched bases: 16. CDR3 size: 17 residues. Per germline, CDR1 ENHRY and CDR2 SYGVKD. CDR3 nucleotide sequence: TGTGCCATAAACGACAGGGGTTCTTCCCGGATTGGAAACACCATATATTTT. Translated, it gives CAINDRGSSRIGNTIYF.

This clonotype was found many times. The chain joins TRBV6-2 or TRBV6-3 to TRBJ2-1; 8 bases are a match to TRBD1. The junction had 8 bases not matched to a gene; V was cut back by 4 bases and J by 6 bases. The length of the CDR3 is 15 residues. In germline, CDR1 is MNHEY, CDR2 SVGEGT. The CDR3 reads CASSSGTGLPNEQFF. The CDR3 nucleotides are TGTGCCAGCAGTTCCGGGACAGGCCTTCCCAATGAGCAGTTCTTC.

This clonotype was seen repeatedly, ten times or more. V usage is TRBV3-1 and J usage is TRBJ1-4; tentatively, D is TRBD1 (6 bases). The V and J ends lost 4 bases and 1 base respectively, with 16 bases between them. The CDR3 contains 17 residues. Germline V CDR1 and CDR2: LGHDT, YNNKEL (reference sequence). The DNA of the CDR3 is TGTGCCAGCAGCCCTACCCAACGAGGGGGAACTAATGAAAAACTGTTTTTT. This sequence encodes CASSPTQRGGTNEKLFF.